A single sample is the source of the 9 T cell receptor beta chains below, sequenced in a study of Graves' ophthalmopathy and Graves' hyperthyroidism. Researchers took RNA transcripts and amplified TCR beta CDR3 regions from them. In the first round, RT-PCR was carried out with HTBI primers, and a multiplex PCR formed the second round. Using its own MiXCR run on the multiplex PCR reads, TCRdb lists one record per CDR3 protein. The data show some 750,000 distinct CDR3 sequences, about 44% seen once. Material for sequencing was peripheral blood. The receptor source for this set is an adult man with Graves' ophthalmopathy.

The chain carries TRBV10-2 and TRBJ2-7, with D tentatively TRBD2 (5 bases). Germline loops: CDR1 WSHSY, CDR2 SAAADI. Trimming shortened V by 7 bases and J by 2 bases, and 15 bases separated the two germline ends. The CDR3 runs 14 residues. The CDR3: CASTGVGGTYEQYF. The CDR3 DNA reads TGCGCCAGCACCGGGGTGGGCGGTACCTACGAGCAGTACTTC.

This clonotype was detected ten times or more. The chain joins TRBV29-1 to TRBJ2-7, with 8 bases fitting TRBD2. Losses at the gene ends were 0 bases for V and 5 bases for J; bases not matched to a gene: 3. Looked up from germline, CDR1 is SQVTM and CDR2 is ANQGSEA. The CDR3 has 13 residues. CDR3 sequence (DNA): TGCAGCGTTGAAGAGGCGGGAGGAGACGAGCAGTACTTC. Its translation: CSVEEAGGDEQYF.

The chain employs TRBV15 and TRBJ1-2, with TRBD1 matching 7 bases. The CDR3 is made up of 13 amino acids. V trimming: 4 bases; J trimming: 4 bases; junction bases outside the gene matches: 3. CDR1 and CDR2 (germline): LNHNV, YYDKDF (reference sequence). The CDR3 sequence is CATSMGQPYGYTF. The CDR3 nucleotides are TGTGCCACCAGCATGGGACAGCCCTATGGCTACACCTTC.

The rearrangement joins TRBV19 to TRBJ1-4, with 9 bases that match TRBD1. The germline V gene encodes CDR1 LNHDA and CDR2 SQIVND (reference sequence). V shed 11 bases and J 8 bases; nucleotides not matched to a gene: 9. CDR3 length equals 13 residues. The CDR3: CACSYGTGEKLFF. DNA of the CDR3: TGTGCCTGCAGTTACGGGACAGGGGAAAAACTGTTTTTT.

This clonotype was observed many times. V usage is TRBV2 and J usage is TRBJ2-2; 7 nucleotides line up with TRBD1. The CDR3 has 16 residues. V was clipped by 4 bases and J by 0 bases; unmatched bases: 5. Germline CDR1 reads SNHLY; CDR2 reads FYNNEI. Here the CDR3 reads CASSAGQTPNTGELFF. The CDR3 region has the DNA TGTGCCAGCAGTGCGGGACAGACCCCGAACACCGGGGAGCTGTTTTTT.

V usage is TRBV14 and J usage is TRBJ1-2, with D unresolved. V was shortened by 1 base and J by 2 bases, with 11 bases between the two germline ends. This CDR3 spans 15 amino acids. CDR1 and CDR2 from the germline V gene are SGHDN and FVKESK. CDR3 coding DNA: TGTGCCAGCAGCCAAGTGAGAGGCTCAAACTATGGCTACACCTTC. Protein: CASSQVRGSNYGYTF.

This chain joins TRBV6-5 and TRBJ1-1; D unresolved. The CDR3 is made up of 14 amino acids. V dropped 0 bases and J dropped 1 base, with 6 bases sitting between them. Per the germline V gene, CDR1 is MNHEY and CDR2 is SVGAGI. CDR3 in amino acids: CASSYSPANTEAFF. CDR3 bases: TGTGCCAGCAGTTACTCACCAGCGAACACTGAAGCTTTCTTT.

The sample holds many counts of this clonotype. This rearrangement joins TRBV15 to TRBJ1-6; D uncertain. The V end was cut by 2 bases, the J end by 7 bases, with 6 bases between. CDR3 length equals 13 residues. Germline CDR1 and CDR2: LNHNV and YYDKDF (reference sequence). CDR3 sequence reads: CATSRMKNSPLHF. In DNA, the CDR3 is TGTGCCACCAGCAGAATGAAAAATTCACCCCTCCACTTT.

This clonotype was found a few times. A much larger clonotype is one base distant, so this may be a read error. The chain combines TRBV7-9 with TRBJ2-6; D possibly matches TRBD1 or TRBD2 (5 bases each). This CDR3 contains 15 residues. V lost 2 bases and J lost 11, with 16 bases in between. CDR1 SEHNR and CDR2 FQNEAQ come from the germline V gene (reference sequence). CDR3 sequence: CASSLMAGQGDVLTF. The CDR3 DNA is TGTGCCAGCAGCTTAATGGCAGGGCAGGGAGACGTCCTGACTTTC.